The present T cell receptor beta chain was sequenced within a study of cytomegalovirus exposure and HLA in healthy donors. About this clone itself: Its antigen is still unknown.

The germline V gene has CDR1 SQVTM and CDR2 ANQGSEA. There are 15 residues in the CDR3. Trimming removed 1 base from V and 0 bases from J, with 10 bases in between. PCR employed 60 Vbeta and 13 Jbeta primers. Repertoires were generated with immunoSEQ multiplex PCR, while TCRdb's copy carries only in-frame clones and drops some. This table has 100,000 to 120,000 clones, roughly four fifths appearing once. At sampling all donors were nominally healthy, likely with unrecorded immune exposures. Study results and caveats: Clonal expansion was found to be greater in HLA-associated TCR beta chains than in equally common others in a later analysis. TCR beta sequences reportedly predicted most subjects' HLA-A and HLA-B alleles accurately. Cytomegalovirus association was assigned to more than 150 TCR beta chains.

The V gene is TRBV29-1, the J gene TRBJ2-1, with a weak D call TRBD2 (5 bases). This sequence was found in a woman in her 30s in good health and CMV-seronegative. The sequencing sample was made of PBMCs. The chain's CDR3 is CSVEGGSYSYNEQFF. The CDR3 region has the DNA TGCAGCGTTGAAGGTGGGAGCTACTCCTACAATGAGCAGTTCTTC.